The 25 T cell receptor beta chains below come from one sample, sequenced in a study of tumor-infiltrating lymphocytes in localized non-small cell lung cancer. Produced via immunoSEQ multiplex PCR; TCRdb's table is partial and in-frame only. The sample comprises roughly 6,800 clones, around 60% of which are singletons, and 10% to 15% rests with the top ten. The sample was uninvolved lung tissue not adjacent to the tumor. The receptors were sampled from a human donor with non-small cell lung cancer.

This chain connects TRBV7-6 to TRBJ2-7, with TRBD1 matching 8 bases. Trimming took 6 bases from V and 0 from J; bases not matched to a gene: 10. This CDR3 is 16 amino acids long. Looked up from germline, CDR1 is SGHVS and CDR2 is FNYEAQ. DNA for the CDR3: TGTGCCAGCAGTCCAGGACAGGGAGGCGGCTCCTACGAGCAGTACTTC. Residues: CASSPGQGGGSYEQYF. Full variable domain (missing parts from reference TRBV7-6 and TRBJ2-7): GAGVSQSPRYKVTKRGQDVALRCDPISGHVSLYWYRQALGQGPEFLTYFNYEAQQDKSGLPNDRFSAERPEGSISTLTIQRTEQRDSAMYRCASSPGQGGGSYEQYFGPGTRLTVT.

CDR3 sequence: CASSLTSGHTGELFF. CDR3 bases: TGTGCCAGCAGCTTGACTAGCGGTCACACCGGGGAGCTGTTTTTT. The chain combines TRBV7-8 with TRBJ2-2, with 9 bases that match TRBD2. The CDR3 totals 15 residues. V lost 3 bases and J lost 3; bases outside the gene matches: 2. The germline V gene encodes CDR1 SGHVS and CDR2 FQNEAQ.

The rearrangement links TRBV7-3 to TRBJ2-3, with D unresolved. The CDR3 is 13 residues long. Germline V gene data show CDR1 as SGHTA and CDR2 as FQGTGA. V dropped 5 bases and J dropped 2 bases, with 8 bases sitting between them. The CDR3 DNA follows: TGTGCCAGCAGCCCTACCGTCACAGATACGCAGTATTTT. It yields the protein CASSPTVTDTQYF.

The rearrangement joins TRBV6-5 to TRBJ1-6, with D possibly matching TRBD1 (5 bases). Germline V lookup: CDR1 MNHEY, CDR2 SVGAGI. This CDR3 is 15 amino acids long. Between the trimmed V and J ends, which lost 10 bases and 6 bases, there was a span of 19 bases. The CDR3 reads CATQPGLFGNSPLHF. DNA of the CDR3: TGTGCCACTCAGCCAGGGCTGTTCGGTAATTCACCCCTCCACTTT.

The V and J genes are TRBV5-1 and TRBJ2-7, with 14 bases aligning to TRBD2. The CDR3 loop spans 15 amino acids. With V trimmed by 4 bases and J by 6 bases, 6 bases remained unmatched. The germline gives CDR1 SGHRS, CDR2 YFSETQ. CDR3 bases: TGCGCCAGCAGCCCGACTAGCGGGGGGGCTGGCGAGCAGTACTTC. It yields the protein CASSPTSGGAGEQYF. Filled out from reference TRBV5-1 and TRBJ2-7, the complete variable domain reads KAGVTQTPRYLIKTRGQQVTLSCSPISGHRSVSWYQQTPGQGLQFLFEYFSETQRNKGNFPGRFSGRQFSNSRSEMNVSTLELGDSALYLCASSPTSGGAGEQYFGPGTRLTVT.

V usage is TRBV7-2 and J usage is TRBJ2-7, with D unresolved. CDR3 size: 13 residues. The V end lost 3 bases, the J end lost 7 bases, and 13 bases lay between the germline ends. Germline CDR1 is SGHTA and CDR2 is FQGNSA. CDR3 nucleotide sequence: TGTGCCAGCAGCTTTGGACCCGCGCGGGAGCAGTACTTC. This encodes CASSFGPAREQYF.

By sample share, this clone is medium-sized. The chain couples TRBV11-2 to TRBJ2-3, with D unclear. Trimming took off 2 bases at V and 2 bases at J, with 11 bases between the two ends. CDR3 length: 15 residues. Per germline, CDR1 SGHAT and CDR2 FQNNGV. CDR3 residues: CASSLIRMSTDTQYF. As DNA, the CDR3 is TGTGCCAGCAGCTTAATCCGCATGTCCACAGATACGCAGTATTTT. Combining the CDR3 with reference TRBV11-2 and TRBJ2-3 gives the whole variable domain EAGVAQSPRYKIIEKRQSVAFWCNPISGHATLYWYQQILGQGPKLLIQFQNNGVVDDSQLPKDRFSAERLKGVDSTLKIQPAKLEDSAVYLCASSLIRMSTDTQYFGPGTRLTVL.

The CDR3 bases are TGTGCCAGCAGTGAAGAGGGTGAGCAGTTCTTC. It translates to CASSEEGEQFF. The chain uses TRBV2 and TRBJ2-1, with D unclear. Germline lookup yields CDR1 SNHLY and CDR2 FYNNEI. The CDR3 spans 11 residues. V shed 1 base and J shed 9 bases, with 4 bases lying between them.

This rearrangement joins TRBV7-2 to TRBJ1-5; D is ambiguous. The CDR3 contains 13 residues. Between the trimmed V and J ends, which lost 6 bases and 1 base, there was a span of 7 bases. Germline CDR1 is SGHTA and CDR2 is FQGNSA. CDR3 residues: CASSQQSNQPQHF. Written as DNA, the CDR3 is TGTGCCAGCAGTCAGCAAAGCAATCAGCCCCAGCATTTT. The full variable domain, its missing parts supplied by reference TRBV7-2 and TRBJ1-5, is GAGVSQSPSNKVTEKGKDVELRCDPISGHTALYWYRQSLGQGLEFLIYFQGNSAPDKSGLPSDRFSAERTGGSVSTLTIQRTQQEDSAVYLCASSQQSNQPQHFGDGTRLSIL.

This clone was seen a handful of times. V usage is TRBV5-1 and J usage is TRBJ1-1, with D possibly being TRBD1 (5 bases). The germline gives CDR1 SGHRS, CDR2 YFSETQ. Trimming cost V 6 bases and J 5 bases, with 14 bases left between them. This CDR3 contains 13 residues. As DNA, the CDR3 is TGCGCCAGCAATACAGGAGGAGGAACTGAAGCTTTCTTT. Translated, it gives CASNTGGGTEAFF.

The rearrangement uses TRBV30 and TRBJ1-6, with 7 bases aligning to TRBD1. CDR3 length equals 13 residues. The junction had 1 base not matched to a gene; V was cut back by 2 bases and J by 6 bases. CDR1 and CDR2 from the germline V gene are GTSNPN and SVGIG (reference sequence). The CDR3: CAWSRDSNSPLHF. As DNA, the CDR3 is TGTGCCTGGAGTCGGGACAGTAATTCACCCCTCCACTTT.

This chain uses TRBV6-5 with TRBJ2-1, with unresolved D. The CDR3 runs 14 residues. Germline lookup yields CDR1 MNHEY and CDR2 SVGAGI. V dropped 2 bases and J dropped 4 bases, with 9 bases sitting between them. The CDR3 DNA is TGTGCCAGCAGTTACGGGCTGGATTACAATGAGCAGTTCTTC. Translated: CASSYGLDYNEQFF.

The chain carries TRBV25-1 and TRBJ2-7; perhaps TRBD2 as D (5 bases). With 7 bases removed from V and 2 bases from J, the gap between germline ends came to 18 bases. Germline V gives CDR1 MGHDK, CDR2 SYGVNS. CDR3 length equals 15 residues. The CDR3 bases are TGTGCCAGCACCGAAAATGGAGGAAATGCCTACGAGCAGTACTTC. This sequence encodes CASTENGGNAYEQYF.

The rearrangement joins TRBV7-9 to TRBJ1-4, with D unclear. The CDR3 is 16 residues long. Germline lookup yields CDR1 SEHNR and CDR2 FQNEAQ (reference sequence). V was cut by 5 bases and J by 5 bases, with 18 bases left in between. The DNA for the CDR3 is TGTGCCAGCAGCCGAGGGTGGCCAGCGCTAAATGAAAAACTGTTTTTT. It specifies CASSRGWPALNEKLFF. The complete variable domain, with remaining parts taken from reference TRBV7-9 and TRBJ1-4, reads DTGVSQNPRHKITKRGQNVTFRCDPISEHNRLYWYRQTLGQGPEFLTYFQNEAQLEKSRLLSDRFSAERPKGSFSTLEIQRTEQGDSAMYLCASSRGWPALNEKLFFGSGTQLSVL.

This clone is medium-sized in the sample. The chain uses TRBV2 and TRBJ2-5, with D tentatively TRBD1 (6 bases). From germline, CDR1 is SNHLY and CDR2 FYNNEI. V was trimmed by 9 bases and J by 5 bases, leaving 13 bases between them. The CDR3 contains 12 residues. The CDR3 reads CARQGGPETQYF. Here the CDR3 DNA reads TGTGCCAGACAAGGGGGACCGGAGACCCAGTACTTC.

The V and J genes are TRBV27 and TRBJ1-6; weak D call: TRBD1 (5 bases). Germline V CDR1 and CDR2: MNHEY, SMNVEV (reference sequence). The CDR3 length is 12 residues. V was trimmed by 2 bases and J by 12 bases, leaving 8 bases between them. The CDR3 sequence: CASSLQGGPLHF. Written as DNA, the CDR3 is TGTGCCAGCAGTTTACAGGGCGGACCCCTCCACTTT.

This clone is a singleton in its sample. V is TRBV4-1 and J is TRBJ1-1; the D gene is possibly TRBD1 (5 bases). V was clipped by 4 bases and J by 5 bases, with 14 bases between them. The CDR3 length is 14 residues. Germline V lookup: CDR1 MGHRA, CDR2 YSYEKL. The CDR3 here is CASSLHGGETEAFF. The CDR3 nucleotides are TGCGCCAGCAGCCTCCACGGGGGGGAGACTGAAGCTTTCTTT.

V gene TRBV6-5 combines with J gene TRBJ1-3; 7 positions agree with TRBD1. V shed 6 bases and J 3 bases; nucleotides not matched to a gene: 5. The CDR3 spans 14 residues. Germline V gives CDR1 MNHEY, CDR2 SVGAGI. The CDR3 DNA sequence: TGTGCCAGCAGCGAGACAGGGTATGGAAACACCATATATTTT. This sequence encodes CASSETGYGNTIYF.

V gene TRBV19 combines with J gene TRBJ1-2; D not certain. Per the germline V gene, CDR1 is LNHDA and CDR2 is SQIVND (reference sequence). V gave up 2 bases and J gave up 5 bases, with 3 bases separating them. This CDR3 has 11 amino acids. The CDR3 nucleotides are TGTGCCAGTAGTATATGGTATGGCTACACCTTC. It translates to CASSIWYGYTF.

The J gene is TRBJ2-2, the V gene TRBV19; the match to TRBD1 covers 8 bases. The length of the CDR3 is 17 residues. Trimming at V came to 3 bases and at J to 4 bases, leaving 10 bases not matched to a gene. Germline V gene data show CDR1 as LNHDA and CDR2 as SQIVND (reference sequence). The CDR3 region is CASSMATGVTGTGELFF. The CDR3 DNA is TGTGCCAGTAGTATGGCGACAGGGGTAACGGGCACCGGGGAGCTGTTTTTT.

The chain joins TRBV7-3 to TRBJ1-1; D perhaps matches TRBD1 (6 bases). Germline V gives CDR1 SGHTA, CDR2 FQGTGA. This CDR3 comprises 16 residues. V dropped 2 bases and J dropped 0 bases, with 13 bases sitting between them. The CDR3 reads CASSLYGGRMNTEAFF. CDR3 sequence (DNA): TGTGCCAGCAGCTTATACGGGGGGCGGATGAACACTGAAGCTTTCTTT. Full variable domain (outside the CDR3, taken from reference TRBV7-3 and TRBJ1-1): GAGVSQTPSNKVTEKGKYVELRCDPISGHTALYWYRQSLGQGPEFLIYFQGTGAADDSGLPNDRFFAVRPEGSVSTLKIQRTERGDSAVYLCASSLYGGRMNTEAFFGQGTRLTVV.

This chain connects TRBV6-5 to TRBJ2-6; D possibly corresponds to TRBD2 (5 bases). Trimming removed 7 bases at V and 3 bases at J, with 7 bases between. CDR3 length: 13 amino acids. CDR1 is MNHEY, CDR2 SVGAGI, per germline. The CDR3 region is CASNGVGANVLTF. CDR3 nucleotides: TGTGCCAGCAACGGGGTTGGGGCCAACGTCCTGACTTTC.

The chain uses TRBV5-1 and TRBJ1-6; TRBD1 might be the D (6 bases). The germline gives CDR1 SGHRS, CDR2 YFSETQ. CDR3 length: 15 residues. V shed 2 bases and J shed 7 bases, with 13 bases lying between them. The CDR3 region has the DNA TGCGCCAGCAGCTTCCAGGGGCTGGGGAATTCACCCCTCCACTTT. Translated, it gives CASSFQGLGNSPLHF.

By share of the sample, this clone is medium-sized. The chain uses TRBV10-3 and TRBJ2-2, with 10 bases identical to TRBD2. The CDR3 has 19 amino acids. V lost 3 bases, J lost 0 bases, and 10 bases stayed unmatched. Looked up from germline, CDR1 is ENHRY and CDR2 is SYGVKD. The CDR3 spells CAISDSLAGVSANTGELFF. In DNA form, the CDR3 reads TGTGCCATCAGTGATAGTCTAGCGGGGGTCTCTGCGAACACCGGGGAGCTGTTTTTT.

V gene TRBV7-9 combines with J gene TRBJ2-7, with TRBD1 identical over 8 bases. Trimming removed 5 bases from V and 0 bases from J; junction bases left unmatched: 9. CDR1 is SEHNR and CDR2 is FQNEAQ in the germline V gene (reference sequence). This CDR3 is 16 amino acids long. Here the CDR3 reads CASSDVPGTGSYEQYF. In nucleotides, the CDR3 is TGTGCCAGCAGCGATGTCCCCGGGACAGGCTCCTACGAGCAGTACTTC.